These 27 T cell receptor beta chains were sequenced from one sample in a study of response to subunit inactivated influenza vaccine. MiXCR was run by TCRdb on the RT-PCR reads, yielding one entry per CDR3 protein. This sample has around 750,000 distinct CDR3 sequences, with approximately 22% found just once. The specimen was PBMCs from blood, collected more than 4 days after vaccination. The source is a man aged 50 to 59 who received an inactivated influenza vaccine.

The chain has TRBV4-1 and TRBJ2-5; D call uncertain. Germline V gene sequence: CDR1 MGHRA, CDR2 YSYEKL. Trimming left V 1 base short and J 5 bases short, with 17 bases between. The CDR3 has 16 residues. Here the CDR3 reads CASSQGGVGILETQYF. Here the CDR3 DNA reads TGCGCCAGCAGCCAAGGTGGGGTTGGGATTTTGGAGACCCAGTACTTC.

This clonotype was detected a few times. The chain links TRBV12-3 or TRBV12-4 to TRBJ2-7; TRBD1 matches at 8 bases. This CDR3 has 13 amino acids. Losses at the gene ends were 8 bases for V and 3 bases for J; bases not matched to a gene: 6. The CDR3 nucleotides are TGTGCCAGCTGCCGGGACAGGTTCTACGAGCAGTACTTC. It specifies CASCRDRFYEQYF.

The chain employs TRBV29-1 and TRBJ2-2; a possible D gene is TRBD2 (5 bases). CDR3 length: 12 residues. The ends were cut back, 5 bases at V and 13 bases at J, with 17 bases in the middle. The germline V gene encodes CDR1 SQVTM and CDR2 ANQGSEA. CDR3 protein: CSVWGPGGVLFF. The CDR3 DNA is TGCAGCGTTTGGGGTCCCGGAGGAGTGCTGTTTTTT.

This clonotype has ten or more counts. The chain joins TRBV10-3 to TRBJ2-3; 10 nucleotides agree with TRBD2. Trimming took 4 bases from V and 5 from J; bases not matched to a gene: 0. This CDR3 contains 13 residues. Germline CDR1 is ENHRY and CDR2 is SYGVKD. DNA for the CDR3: TGTGCCATCAGTGCTAGCGGGAGAGATACGCAGTATTTT. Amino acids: CAISASGRDTQYF.

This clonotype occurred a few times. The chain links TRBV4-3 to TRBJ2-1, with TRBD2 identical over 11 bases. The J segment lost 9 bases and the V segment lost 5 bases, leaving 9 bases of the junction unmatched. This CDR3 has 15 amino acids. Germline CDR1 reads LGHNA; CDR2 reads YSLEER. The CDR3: CASSYSGGALGEQFF. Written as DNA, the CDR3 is TGCGCCAGCAGCTATAGCGGGGGGGCTCTCGGTGAGCAGTTCTTC.

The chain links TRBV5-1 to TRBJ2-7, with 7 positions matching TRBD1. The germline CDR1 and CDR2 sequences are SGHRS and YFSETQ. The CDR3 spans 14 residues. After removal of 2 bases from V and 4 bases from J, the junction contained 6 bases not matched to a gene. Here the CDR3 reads CASSLGGAVYEQYF. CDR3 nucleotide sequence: TGCGCCAGCAGCTTAGGGGGCGCAGTGTACGAGCAGTACTTC. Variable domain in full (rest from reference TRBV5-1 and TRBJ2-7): KAGVTQTPRYLIKTRGQQVTLSCSPISGHRSVSWYQQTPGQGLQFLFEYFSETQRNKGNFPGRFSGRQFSNSRSEMNVSTLELGDSALYLCASSLGGAVYEQYFGPGTRLTVT.

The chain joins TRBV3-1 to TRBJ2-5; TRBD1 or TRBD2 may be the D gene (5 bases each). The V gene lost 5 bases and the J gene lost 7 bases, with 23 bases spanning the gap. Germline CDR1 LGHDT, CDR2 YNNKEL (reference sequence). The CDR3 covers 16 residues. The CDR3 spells CASSSGTTFQIVTQYF. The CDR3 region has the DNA TGTGCCAGCAGCTCGGGGACGACCTTTCAAATTGTGACCCAGTACTTC.

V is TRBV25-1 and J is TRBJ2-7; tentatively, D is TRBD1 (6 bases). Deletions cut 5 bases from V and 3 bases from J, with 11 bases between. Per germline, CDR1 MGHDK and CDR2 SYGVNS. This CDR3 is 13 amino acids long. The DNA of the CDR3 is TGTGCCAGCAGTCCCCACAGGGTCTACGAGCAGTACTTC. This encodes CASSPHRVYEQYF.

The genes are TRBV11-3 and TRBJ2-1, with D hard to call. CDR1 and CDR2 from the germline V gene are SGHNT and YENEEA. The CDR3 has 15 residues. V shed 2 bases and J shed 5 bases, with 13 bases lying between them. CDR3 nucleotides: TGTGCCAGCAGCTTATCAGGCCGCCAGAACAATGAGCAGTTCTTC. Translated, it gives CASSLSGRQNNEQFF. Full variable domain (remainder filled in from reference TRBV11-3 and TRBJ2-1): EAGVVQSPRYKIIEKKQPVAFWCNPISGHNTLYWYLQNLGQGPELLIRYENEEAVDDSQLPKDRFSAERLKGVDSTLKIQPAELGDSAVYLCASSLSGRQNNEQFFGPGTRLTVL.

CDR3 sequence reads: CASSRNRGTYEQYF. The CDR3 region has the DNA TGTGCCAGCAGCCGGAACAGGGGCACCTACGAGCAGTACTTC. V usage is TRBV5-4 and J usage is TRBJ2-7; the match to TRBD1 covers 7 bases. CDR1 is SGHNT, CDR2 YYREEE, per germline (reference sequence). The CDR3 spans 14 residues. The V segment lost 4 bases and the J segment 2 bases; nucleotides outside the gene matches: 6.

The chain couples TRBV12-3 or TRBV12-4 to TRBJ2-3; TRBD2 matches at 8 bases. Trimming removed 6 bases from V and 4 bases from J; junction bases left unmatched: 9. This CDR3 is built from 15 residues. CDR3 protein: CASRFSGSGADTQYF. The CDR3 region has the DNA TGTGCCAGCAGGTTCAGCGGGAGTGGGGCAGATACGCAGTATTTT.

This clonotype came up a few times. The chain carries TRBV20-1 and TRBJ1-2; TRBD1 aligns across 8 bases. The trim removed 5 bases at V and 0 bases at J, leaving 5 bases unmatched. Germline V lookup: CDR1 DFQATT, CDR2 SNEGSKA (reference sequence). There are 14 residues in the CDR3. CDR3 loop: CSAGDRQANYGYTF. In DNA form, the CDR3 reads TGCAGTGCTGGGGACAGGCAAGCTAACTATGGCTACACCTTC.

CDR3 DNA sequence: TGTGCCAGCTCACCAACGGCAGGGGGCTACGAGCAGTACTTC. It encodes CASSPTAGGYEQYF. J is TRBJ2-7 and V is TRBV18; 7 bases map to TRBD1. Per the germline V gene, CDR1 is KGHSH and CDR2 is LQKENI. The CDR3 spans 14 residues. V lost 2 bases, J lost 3 bases, and 4 bases stayed unmatched.

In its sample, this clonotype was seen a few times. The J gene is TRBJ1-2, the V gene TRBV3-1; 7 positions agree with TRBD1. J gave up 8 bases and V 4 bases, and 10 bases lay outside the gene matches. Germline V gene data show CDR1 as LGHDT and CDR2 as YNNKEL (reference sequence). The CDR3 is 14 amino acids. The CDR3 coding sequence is TGTGCCAGCAGCCTCAGTTCACAGGGGAGCGGCTACACCTTC. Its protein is CASSLSSQGSGYTF.

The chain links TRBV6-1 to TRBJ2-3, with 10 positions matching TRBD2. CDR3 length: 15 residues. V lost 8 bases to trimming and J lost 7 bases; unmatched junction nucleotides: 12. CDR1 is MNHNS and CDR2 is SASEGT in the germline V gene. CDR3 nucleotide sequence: TGTGCCAGCTGCAGCGGGGGGGCCGAGATTAATACGCAGTATTTT. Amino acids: CASCSGGAEINTQYF.

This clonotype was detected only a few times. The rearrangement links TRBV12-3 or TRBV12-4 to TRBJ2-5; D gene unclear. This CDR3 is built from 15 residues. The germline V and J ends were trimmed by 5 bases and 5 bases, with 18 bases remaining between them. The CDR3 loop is CASSESGALGETQYF. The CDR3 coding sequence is TGTGCCAGCAGTGAATCAGGAGCCCTCGGGGAGACCCAGTACTTC.

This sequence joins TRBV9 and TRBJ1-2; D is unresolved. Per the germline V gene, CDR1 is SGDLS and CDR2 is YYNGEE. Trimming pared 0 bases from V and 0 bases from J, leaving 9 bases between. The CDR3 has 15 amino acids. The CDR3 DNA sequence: TGTGCCAGCAGCGTAGACCTGCAGCCTAACTATGGCTACACCTTC. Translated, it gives CASSVDLQPNYGYTF.

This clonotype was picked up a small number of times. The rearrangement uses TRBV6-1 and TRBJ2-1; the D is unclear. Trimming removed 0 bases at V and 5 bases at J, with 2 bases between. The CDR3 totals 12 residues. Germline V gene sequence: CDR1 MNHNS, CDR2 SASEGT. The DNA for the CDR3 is TGTGCCAGCAGTGAAGCCAACAATGAGCAGTTCTTC. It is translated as CASSEANNEQFF.

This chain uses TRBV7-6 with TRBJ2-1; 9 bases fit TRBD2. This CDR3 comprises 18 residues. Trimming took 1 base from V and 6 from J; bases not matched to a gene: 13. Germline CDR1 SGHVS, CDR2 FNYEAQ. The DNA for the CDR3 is TGTGCCAGCAGCTTAGACGTAGCGGGAGTGAATGGTGGCAATGAGCAGTTCTTC. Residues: CASSLDVAGVNGGNEQFF.

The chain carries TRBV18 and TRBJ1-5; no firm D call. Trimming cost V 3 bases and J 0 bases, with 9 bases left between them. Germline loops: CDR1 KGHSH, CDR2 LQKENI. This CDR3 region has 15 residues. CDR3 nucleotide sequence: TGTGCCAGCTCACCGGCTGGTAATAGCAATCAGCCCCAGCATTTT. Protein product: CASSPAGNSNQPQHF.

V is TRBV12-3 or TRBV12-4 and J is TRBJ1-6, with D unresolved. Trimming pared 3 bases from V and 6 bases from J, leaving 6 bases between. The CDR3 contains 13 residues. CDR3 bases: TGTGCCAGCAGTTTGGATCTTAATTCACCCCTCCACTTT. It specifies CASSLDLNSPLHF.

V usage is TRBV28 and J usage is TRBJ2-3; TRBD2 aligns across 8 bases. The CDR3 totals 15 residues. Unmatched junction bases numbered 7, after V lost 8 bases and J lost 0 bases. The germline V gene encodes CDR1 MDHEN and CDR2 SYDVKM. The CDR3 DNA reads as TGTGCCAGCGCCGGACAGCGGGAGAGCACAGATACGCAGTATTTT. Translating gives CASAGQRESTDTQYF.

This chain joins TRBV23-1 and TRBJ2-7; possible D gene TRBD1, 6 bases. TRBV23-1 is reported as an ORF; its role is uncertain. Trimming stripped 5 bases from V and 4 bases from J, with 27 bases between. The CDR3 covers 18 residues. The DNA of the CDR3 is TGCGCCAGCAGTTTCAATCGGTTCCGGACAGAAGACGGTTACGAGCAGTACTTC. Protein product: CASSFNRFRTEDGYEQYF.

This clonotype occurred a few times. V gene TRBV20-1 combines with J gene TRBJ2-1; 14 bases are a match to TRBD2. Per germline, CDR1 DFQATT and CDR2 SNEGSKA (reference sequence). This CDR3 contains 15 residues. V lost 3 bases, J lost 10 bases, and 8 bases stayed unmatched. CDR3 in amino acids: CSARGTSGSRREQFF. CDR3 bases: TGCAGTGCTAGGGGGACTAGCGGGAGTCGTCGGGAGCAGTTCTTC.

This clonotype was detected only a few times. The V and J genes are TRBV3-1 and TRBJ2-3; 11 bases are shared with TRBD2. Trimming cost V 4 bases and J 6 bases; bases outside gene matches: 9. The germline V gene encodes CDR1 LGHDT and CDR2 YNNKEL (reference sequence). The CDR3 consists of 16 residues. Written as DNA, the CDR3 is TGTGCCAGCAGCCGCCTTAGCGGGGGGGCCATCGATACGCAGTATTTT. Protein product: CASSRLSGGAIDTQYF.

CDR3 sequence reads: CASRRTSGSDEQYF. The CDR3 DNA follows: TGTGCCAGCAGACGGACTAGCGGATCCGACGAGCAGTACTTC. The chain combines TRBV6-2 or TRBV6-3 with TRBJ2-7; 10 bases are a match to TRBD2. J lost 5 bases, V lost 6 bases, and 7 bases had no gene match. Germline V gives CDR1 MNHEY, CDR2 SVGEGT. The CDR3 has 14 residues.

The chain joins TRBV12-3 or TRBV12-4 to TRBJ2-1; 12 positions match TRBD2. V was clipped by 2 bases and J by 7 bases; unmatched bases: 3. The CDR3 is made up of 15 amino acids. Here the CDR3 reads CASSLFTSGGNEQFF. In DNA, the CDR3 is TGTGCCAGCAGTTTATTTACTAGCGGGGGGAATGAGCAGTTCTTC.